Each of the 15 T cell receptor beta chains below was sequenced from the same sample in a study of blood T cells in healthy people across ages. PCR was performed a second time for 7 to 11 cycles using a sample-barcoded 5' primer and a J-beta primer mix. Using its own MiXCR run on the 5' RACE reads, TCRdb lists one record per CDR3 protein. The sample includes hundreds of thousands of distinct CDR3 sequences, around 46% seen only once; the top ten take 20% to 25%. The sequenced material came from blood. The origin of the receptors is a woman in her sixties or seventies in good health.

This clonotype was observed a single time. The chain carries TRBV6-1 and TRBJ2-1; 10 nucleotides agree with TRBD1. CDR3 length: 16 amino acids. J was trimmed by 1 base and V by 4 bases; bases with no gene match: 4. The germline gives CDR1 MNHNS, CDR2 SASEGT. For the CDR3, the DNA is TGTGCCAGCAGTGGACAGGGGGCCTCGTCCTACAATGAGCAGTTCTTC. Residues: CASSGQGASSYNEQFF.

The V and J genes are TRBV6-1 and TRBJ1-4; D ambiguous. This CDR3 is 12 amino acids long. The V end lost 9 bases, the J end lost 8 bases, and 13 bases lay between the germline ends. Germline lookup yields CDR1 MNHNS and CDR2 SASEGT. The CDR3 here is CASRQLREKLFF. In DNA form, the CDR3 reads TGTGCCAGTAGACAACTTCGGGAAAAACTGTTTTTT.

This sequence joins TRBV5-1 and TRBJ1-3; possibly TRBD1 for D (6 bases). Trimming pared 4 bases from V and 0 bases from J, leaving 14 bases between. Germline CDR1 reads SGHRS; CDR2 reads YFSETQ. CDR3 length equals 16 residues. CDR3 loop: CASSQDRTSSGNTIYF. CDR3 bases: TGCGCCAGCAGCCAGGACAGAACTAGCTCTGGAAACACCATATATTTT.

V gene TRBV20-1 combines with J gene TRBJ2-5, with D tentatively TRBD1 (6 bases). This CDR3 is 13 amino acids long. CDR1 DFQATT and CDR2 SNEGSKA come from the germline V gene (reference sequence). Trimming took off 6 bases at V and 0 bases at J, with 11 bases between the two ends. CDR3 sequence reads: CSAAGQYQETQYF. For the CDR3, the DNA is TGCAGTGCCGCCGGACAGTACCAAGAGACCCAGTACTTC.

The chain combines TRBV28 with TRBJ1-6; D gene uncertain. This CDR3 region has 11 residues. V was clipped by 7 bases and J by 7 bases, with 5 bases between them. Per germline, CDR1 MDHEN and CDR2 SYDVKM. CDR3: CASIGNSPLHF. As DNA, the CDR3 is TGTGCCAGCATCGGGAATTCACCCCTCCACTTT.

This clonotype was seen a handful of times. This sequence joins TRBV18 and TRBJ1-6, with 9 nucleotides matching TRBD1. Trimming cost V 3 bases and J 7 bases; bases outside gene matches: 7. The CDR3 loop spans 16 amino acids. Germline assignment: CDR1 KGHSH and CDR2 LQKENI. CDR3 sequence reads: CASSPRTGEGNSPLHF. The CDR3 region has the DNA TGTGCCAGCTCACCTCGGACAGGGGAAGGGAATTCACCCCTCCACTTT.

The V gene is TRBV28, the J gene TRBJ2-7, with TRBD2 as a possible D gene (7 bases). The V end was cut by 7 bases, the J end by 7 bases, with 20 bases between. Germline CDR1 MDHEN, CDR2 SYDVKM. CDR3 length equals 14 residues. CDR3 nucleotide sequence: TGTGCCAGCACCTTGAACAGGGAGGGGAATGAGCAGTACTTC. It is translated as CASTLNREGNEQYF.

J is TRBJ1-4 and V is TRBV4-1; D is ambiguous. The CDR3 contains 14 residues. Germline V gene sequence: CDR1 MGHRA, CDR2 YSYEKL. V was trimmed by 1 base and J by 7 bases, leaving 10 bases between them. In DNA form, the CDR3 reads TGCGCCAGCAGCCAAGTTATGAGGGTTGAAAAACTGTTTTTT. This sequence encodes CASSQVMRVEKLFF.

The V gene is TRBV3-1, the J gene TRBJ1-2; D not resolved. The length of the CDR3 is 13 residues. CDR1 LGHDT and CDR2 YNNKEL come from the germline V gene (reference sequence). With 1 base removed from V and 10 bases from J, the gap between germline ends came to 13 bases. In DNA, the CDR3 is TGTGCCAGCAGCCAAGTTTCCGGAATCGTCTACACCTTC. This gives the protein CASSQVSGIVYTF.

This clonotype has a handful of counts. The chain recombines TRBV7-2 with TRBJ2-1; no firm D call. Germline CDR1 SGHTA, CDR2 FQGNSA. The CDR3 has 16 residues. V was shortened by 5 bases and J by 0 bases, with 14 bases between the two germline ends. As DNA, the CDR3 is TGTGCCAGCAGCCCAGTGGTAGGGTACTCCTACAATGAGCAGTTCTTC. Its translation: CASSPVVGYSYNEQFF.

This rearrangement joins TRBV20-1 to TRBJ1-2; D unresolved. The germline gives CDR1 DFQATT, CDR2 SNEGSKA (reference sequence). V dropped 8 bases and J dropped 2 bases, with 18 bases sitting between them. This CDR3 is 14 amino acids long. CDR3 DNA: TGCAGTCCAGTCACTTCGGGGATCAACTATGGCTACACCTTC. Protein sequence: CSPVTSGINYGYTF.

J is TRBJ2-2 and V is TRBV4-1; D perhaps matches TRBD1 (6 bases). Trimming took 0 bases from V and 3 from J, leaving 20 bases between them. CDR1 MGHRA and CDR2 YSYEKL come from the germline V gene. The CDR3 has 19 amino acids. The CDR3 here is CASSQEKGPWGLDTGELFF. The CDR3 DNA is TGCGCCAGCAGCCAAGAAAAGGGACCATGGGGGCTGGACACCGGGGAGCTGTTTTTT.

V is TRBV6-6 and J is TRBJ2-6, with 8 nucleotides matching TRBD2. Trimming cost V 10 bases and J 3 bases; bases outside gene matches: 8. Per the germline V gene, CDR1 is MNHNY and CDR2 is SVGAGI (reference sequence). The CDR3 loop spans 15 amino acids. CDR3 nucleotides: TGTGCCACCAACGGGGGGGCCTTTGGGGCCAACGTCCTGACTTTC. It codes for CATNGGAFGANVLTF.

This clonotype was counted only a few times. The rearrangement joins TRBV9 to TRBJ2-2; TRBD1 aligns across 12 bases. CDR1 and CDR2 from the germline V gene are SGDLS and YYNGEE. The junction had 5 bases not matched to a gene; V was cut back by 1 base and J by 4 bases. The CDR3 spans 17 residues. CDR3 protein: CASSVLPGQGATGELFF. Written as DNA, the CDR3 is TGTGCCAGCAGCGTATTGCCGGGACAGGGGGCCACCGGGGAGCTGTTTTTT.

The chain has TRBV6-5 and TRBJ2-3, with TRBD2 as a possible D gene (5 bases). Germline V gene lookup returns CDR1 MNHEY and CDR2 SVGAGI. V lost 0 bases to trimming and J lost 2 bases, with 18 bases between them. CDR3 length equals 18 residues. CDR3 DNA: TGTGCCAGCAGTTACTCGGGTTTCGCGGCGGGCACCACAGATACGCAGTATTTT. This gives the protein CASSYSGFAAGTTDTQYF.